The next 28 T cell receptor beta chains were all read from a single sample in a study of blood T cell repertoires in COVID-19. This table comes from immunoSEQ multiplex PCR, and its TCRdb copy is limited to in-frame clones, with some not included. This table holds over 110,000 clones, around three quarters found once. The sequencing input was peripheral blood. The receptors were sampled from a man at least 80 years old with acute or convalescent COVID-19.

The rearrangement links TRBV7-2 to TRBJ1-5; D uncertain. Germline CDR1 is SGHTA and CDR2 is FQGNSA. V gave up 1 base and J gave up 6 bases, with 7 bases separating them. The CDR3 has 13 residues. Here the CDR3 DNA reads TGTGCCAGCAGCTTAGTTTCTTTTCAGCCCCAGCATTTT. Amino acids: CASSLVSFQPQHF.

The chain recombines TRBV28 with TRBJ2-1, with 9 bases aligning to TRBD2. This CDR3 region has 16 residues. Germline V gene sequence: CDR1 MDHEN, CDR2 SYDVKM. Trimming took 5 bases from V and 4 from J; bases not matched to a gene: 9. CDR3 loop: CASSPSGVDLYNEQFF. Written as DNA, the CDR3 is TGTGCCAGCAGTCCTAGCGGGGTCGACCTATACAATGAGCAGTTCTTC.

The V call is TRBV4-3, the J call TRBJ2-1; TRBD2 might be the D (5 bases). CDR3 size: 18 residues. CDR1 is LGHNA and CDR2 is YSLEER in the germline V gene. V lost 2 bases to trimming and J lost 0 bases, with 17 bases between them. CDR3 sequence reads: CASSQFPQSGSSYNEQFF. The CDR3 DNA reads TGCGCCAGCAGCCAATTCCCTCAATCGGGGTCCTCCTACAATGAGCAGTTCTTC.

The chain is built from TRBV7-9 and TRBJ1-1; D is perhaps TRBD1 (5 bases). Germline loops: CDR1 SEHNR, CDR2 FQNEAQ (reference sequence). V dropped 5 bases and J dropped 6 bases, with 10 bases sitting between them. This CDR3 contains 12 residues. In DNA, the CDR3 is TGTGCCAGCAGCGGGGGGTATGCTGAAGCTTTCTTT. It is translated as CASSGGYAEAFF.

This chain joins TRBV5-1 and TRBJ2-1; D possibly corresponds to TRBD2 (6 bases). This CDR3 contains 15 residues. The V gene lost 4 bases and the J gene lost 3 bases, with 14 bases spanning the gap. Germline values: CDR1 SGHRS, CDR2 YFSETQ. CDR3 protein: CASSPGDLNYNEQFF. CDR3 bases: TGCGCCAGCAGCCCGGGGGACCTTAACTACAATGAGCAGTTCTTC.

The chain employs TRBV12-3 or TRBV12-4 and TRBJ2-7, with a possible D match to TRBD2 (5 bases). The CDR3 is 13 amino acids. V dropped 8 bases and J dropped 2 bases, with 13 bases sitting between them. The CDR3 is CASVGADPYEQYF. CDR3 DNA sequence: TGTGCCAGCGTCGGAGCGGACCCCTACGAGCAGTACTTC.

The chain employs TRBV4-3 and TRBJ1-5, with 8 bases fitting TRBD1. The germline V gene encodes CDR1 LGHNA and CDR2 YSLEER. The CDR3 has 17 amino acids. The ends lost 4 bases at V and 4 bases at J; junction bases unmatched: 12. This CDR3 reads CASSRDLRTGWNQPQHF. The CDR3 DNA follows: TGCGCCAGCAGCCGAGACCTTCGGACAGGGTGGAATCAGCCCCAGCATTTT.

The chain couples TRBV6-6 to TRBJ2-2, with 7 bases aligning to TRBD1. The CDR3 is made up of 15 amino acids. Germline values: CDR1 MNHNY, CDR2 SVGAGI (reference sequence). Losses at the gene ends were 5 bases for V and 1 base for J; bases not matched to a gene: 4. The CDR3 is CASSPWTGNTGELFF. The CDR3, as DNA: TGTGCCAGCAGTCCCTGGACAGGGAACACCGGGGAGCTGTTTTTT.

V gene TRBV4-1 combines with J gene TRBJ1-3; 10 bases fit TRBD1. V shed 3 bases and J 0 bases; nucleotides not matched to a gene: 2. CDR1 and CDR2 from the germline V gene are MGHRA and YSYEKL. The CDR3 spans 16 residues. CDR3: CASSQTGGRSGNTIYF. The CDR3 coding sequence is TGCGCCAGCAGCCAGACAGGGGGCCGCTCTGGAAACACCATATATTTT.

The chain has TRBV5-1 and TRBJ2-7; the D is unclear. CDR3 length: 12 amino acids. The germline CDR1 and CDR2 sequences are SGHRS and YFSETQ. V lost 1 base, J lost 4 bases, and 6 bases lay in between. The CDR3 protein is CASSLNRYEQYF. The CDR3 DNA follows: TGCGCCAGCAGCTTGAATCGGTACGAGCAGTACTTC.

The chain is built from TRBV7-2 and TRBJ2-5; D perhaps matches TRBD1 (6 bases). Germline CDR1 is SGHTA and CDR2 is FQGNSA. The CDR3 has 13 amino acids. V lost 5 bases and J 1 base, leaving 8 bases between the germline ends. CDR3 region: CASSGQLQETQYF. CDR3 DNA: TGTGCCAGCAGCGGACAGCTCCAAGAGACCCAGTACTTC.

This clone was counted a few times. The chain combines TRBV14 with TRBJ1-1; the D gene is possibly TRBD1 (6 bases). The germline V and J ends were trimmed by 4 bases and 1 base, with 22 bases remaining between them. CDR1 and CDR2 from the germline V gene are SGHDN and FVKESK. There are 18 residues in the CDR3. The CDR3 loop is CASSREEAPGQTNTEAFF. CDR3 in DNA: TGTGCCAGCAGCCGCGAAGAGGCCCCTGGACAGACGAACACTGAAGCTTTCTTT.

The chain has TRBV19 and TRBJ2-7; TRBD1 is a possible D gene (5 bases). CDR1 is LNHDA, CDR2 SQIVND, per germline (reference sequence). V gave up 7 bases and J gave up 0 bases, with 22 bases separating them. The CDR3 spans 17 residues. The CDR3 sequence: CASIPQRDSRSSYEQYF. The CDR3 coding sequence is TGTGCCAGTATACCCCAGAGAGACAGCCGAAGCTCCTACGAGCAGTACTTC.

This sequence joins TRBV28 and TRBJ2-7; TRBD2 aligns across 11 bases. The CDR3 contains 16 residues. V dropped 5 bases and J dropped 2; count of bases not matched to a gene: 8. Germline values: CDR1 MDHEN, CDR2 SYDVKM. CDR3 loop: CASSKTSGGSPYEQYF. CDR3 nucleotide sequence: TGTGCCAGCAGTAAAACTAGCGGGGGTAGCCCCTACGAGCAGTACTTC. Looking up the rest from reference TRBV28 and TRBJ2-7 gives the full variable domain: DVKVTQSSRYLVKRTGEKVFLECVQDMDHENMFWYRQDPGLGLRLIYFSYDVKMKEKGDIPEGYSVSREKKERFSLILESASTNQTSMYLCASSKTSGGSPYEQYFGPGTRLTVT.

A single count supports this clone. The chain is built from TRBV7-3 and TRBJ2-2; 8 bases line up with TRBD1. Germline V gives CDR1 SGHTA, CDR2 FQGTGA. The CDR3 consists of 15 residues. V shed 5 bases, J shed 3 bases, and the junction held 5 bases outside the gene matches. The CDR3, as DNA: TGTGCCAGCAGCACCTTGACAGGGGACACCGGGGAGCTGTTTTTT. Amino acids: CASSTLTGDTGELFF.

Only a few counts were recorded for this clone. V gene TRBV6-5 combines with J gene TRBJ2-7, with D possibly matching TRBD2 (6 bases). This CDR3 spans 15 amino acids. Germline V gene sequence: CDR1 MNHEY, CDR2 SVGAGI. V was clipped by 5 bases and J by 5 bases, with 19 bases between them. The CDR3 loop reads CASSPGIGGSHEQYF. The CDR3 DNA reads TGTGCCAGCAGTCCGGGAATTGGGGGGTCCCACGAGCAGTACTTC.

The chain recombines TRBV5-4 with TRBJ2-1; 9 bases fit TRBD2. V was clipped by 4 bases and J by 12 bases; unmatched bases: 14. Germline V gives CDR1 SGHNT, CDR2 YYREEE (reference sequence). The CDR3 loop spans 15 amino acids. In DNA, the CDR3 is TGTGCCAGCAGCCTCTTTGCGGGGGGGCGGGGCTGGCAGTTCTTC. This codes for CASSLFAGGRGWQFF.

The chain couples TRBV6-4 to TRBJ1-6, with 7 bases that match TRBD1. V gave up 2 bases and J gave up 10 bases; unmatched junction bases: 2. The CDR3 is made up of 13 amino acids. CDR1 is MRHNA, CDR2 SNTAGT, per germline. The CDR3 sequence: CASSDHRGSPLHF. The DNA of the CDR3 is TGTGCCAGCAGTGACCACAGGGGATCACCCCTCCACTTT.

The chain uses TRBV7-3 and TRBJ2-1; tentatively, D is TRBD1 (6 bases). With 3 bases removed from V and 0 bases from J, the gap between germline ends came to 12 bases. Germline CDR1 SGHTA, CDR2 FQGTGA. The CDR3 extends over 16 amino acids. CDR3 loop: CASSLTGRSSYNEQFF. In DNA, the CDR3 is TGTGCCAGCAGCTTGACAGGCAGGAGCTCCTACAATGAGCAGTTCTTC.

V usage is TRBV28 and J usage is TRBJ2-5; 8 positions agree with TRBD1. This CDR3 region has 14 residues. The V gene end was trimmed by 6 bases and the J gene end by 5 bases; junction bases not matched to a gene: 8. Germline CDR1 is MDHEN and CDR2 is SYDVKM. CDR3 coding DNA: TGTGCCAGCAGGGACAGGGACGGTGAGGAGACCCAGTACTTC. Translation: CASRDRDGEETQYF.

This clone appeared once. The V gene is TRBV14, the J gene TRBJ2-7, with 9 bases that match TRBD1. Germline CDR1 and CDR2: SGHDN and FVKESK. This CDR3 has 13 residues. J was trimmed by 10 bases and V by 0 bases; bases with no gene match: 4. DNA of the CDR3: TGTGCCAGCAGCCAAGACGGGACAGGGAATCAGTACTTC. This encodes CASSQDGTGNQYF.

This clone was found once. The V gene is TRBV11-3, the J gene TRBJ2-1; TRBD2 aligns across 9 bases. Germline trimming cut 0 bases from V and 3 bases from J; bases unmatched to any gene: 6. From germline, CDR1 is SGHNT and CDR2 YENEEA. CDR3 size: 17 residues. This CDR3 reads CASSLDRGLAYYNEQFF. CDR3 coding DNA: TGTGCCAGCAGCTTAGATAGGGGACTAGCATACTACAATGAGCAGTTCTTC.

This chain links TRBV5-7 with TRBJ2-7; a possible D gene is TRBD1 (5 bases). TRBV5-7 is filed as an ORF, its function uncertain. The CDR3 has 16 amino acids. Deletions cut 4 bases from V and 5 bases from J, with 22 bases between. This CDR3 reads CASSPDKMGLRDEQYF. In DNA form, the CDR3 reads TGTGCCAGCAGCCCTGACAAGATGGGGCTCAGGGACGAGCAGTACTTC.

The chain couples TRBV28 to TRBJ1-2, with D uncertain. The V end was cut by 6 bases, the J end by 0 bases, with 17 bases between. The CDR3 consists of 16 residues. Germline CDR1 reads MDHEN; CDR2 reads SYDVKM. This chain's CDR3 is CASSPRGDRTNYGYTF. CDR3 sequence (DNA): TGTGCCAGCAGCCCGCGGGGAGACCGAACTAACTATGGCTACACCTTC.

This sequence joins TRBV18 and TRBJ1-1; unclear D gene. The germline V and J ends were trimmed by 3 bases and 5 bases, with 25 bases remaining between them. CDR3 size: 18 residues. The germline V gene has CDR1 KGHSH and CDR2 LQKENI. The CDR3 protein is CASSPRATAGNRGTEAFF. Written as DNA, the CDR3 is TGTGCCAGCTCACCCCGCGCGACTGCGGGGAATCGTGGGACTGAAGCTTTCTTT.

The chain couples TRBV7-2 to TRBJ1-5; TRBD1 might be the D (5 bases). Germline CDR1 reads SGHTA; CDR2 reads FQGNSA. With 2 bases removed from V and 5 bases from J, the gap between germline ends came to 13 bases. The CDR3 contains 15 residues. Here the CDR3 reads CASSLSAGLDQPQHF. In nucleotides, the CDR3 is TGTGCCAGCAGCTTAAGTGCAGGGTTGGATCAGCCCCAGCATTTT.

This rearrangement joins TRBV5-4 to TRBJ1-2; D unclear. This CDR3 has 12 amino acids. CDR1 is SGHNT, CDR2 YYREEE, per germline (reference sequence). V lost 4 bases to trimming and J lost 2 bases, with 6 bases between them. CDR3 DNA sequence: TGTGCCAGCAGCCTGCAGAACTATGGCTACACCTTC. Amino acid sequence: CASSLQNYGYTF.

This clone was recorded only once. The chain joins TRBV28 to TRBJ1-5; perhaps TRBD1 as D (6 bases). This CDR3 spans 16 amino acids. Deletions cut 4 bases from V and 0 bases from J, with 13 bases between. The germline V gene has CDR1 MDHEN and CDR2 SYDVKM. In DNA form, the CDR3 reads TGTGCCAGCAGTTCTGCCGGGACACTTAGCAATCAGCCCCAGCATTTT. Protein product: CASSSAGTLSNQPQHF.